One sample yielded the 29 T cell receptor beta chains listed below, sequenced in a study of blood T cell repertoires in COVID-19. Measured with immunoSEQ multiplex PCR; TCRdb has only the in-frame clones, and not every one. The table lists some 390,000 clones, about 87% of them singletons. Sequenced: peripheral blood. These receptors were collected from a human donor in a cohort sampled during active COVID-19.

This chain uses TRBV27 with TRBJ2-2; TRBD1 matches at 7 bases. CDR1 and CDR2 (germline): MNHEY, SMNVEV (reference sequence). V trimming: 3 bases; J trimming: 4 bases; junction bases outside the gene matches: 5. The CDR3 runs 15 residues. CDR3: CASSFEGQLTGELFF. The CDR3 DNA reads as TGTGCCAGCAGTTTCGAGGGACAGCTCACCGGGGAGCTGTTTTTT.

The chain links TRBV5-1 to TRBJ1-6; 8 nucleotides line up with TRBD1. Germline V CDR1 and CDR2: SGHRS, YFSETQ. The J segment lost 12 bases and the V segment lost 4 bases, leaving 6 bases of the junction unmatched. The CDR3 totals 13 residues. The CDR3 region has the DNA TGCGCCAGCAGCGCGGACAGGGAGGAACCCCTCCACTTT. Residues: CASSADREEPLHF.

This chain uses TRBV7-3 with TRBJ2-2, with D maybe TRBD2 (5 bases). Trimming left V 2 bases short and J 1 base short, with 5 bases between. CDR1 SGHTA and CDR2 FQGTGA come from the germline V gene. CDR3 length: 14 amino acids. CDR3 region: CASSLGGNTGELFF. DNA for the CDR3: TGTGCCAGCAGCTTAGGAGGGAACACCGGGGAGCTGTTTTTT.

This rearrangement joins TRBV7-9 to TRBJ2-1; 9 nucleotides line up with TRBD1. Germline CDR1 SEHNR, CDR2 FQNEAQ (reference sequence). The CDR3 is 15 residues long. Trimming at V came to 6 bases and at J to 3 bases, leaving 6 bases not matched to a gene. CDR3 DNA sequence: TGTGCCAGCAGGTCGGGACAGGGTTTCTACAATGAGCAGTTCTTC. Its protein is CASRSGQGFYNEQFF.

The chain joins TRBV3-1 (or the pseudogene TRBV3-2) to TRBJ2-7, with 7 bases identical to TRBD2. Germline V CDR1 and CDR2: LGHDT, YNNKEL (reference sequence). This CDR3 contains 14 residues. With 5 bases clipped from V and 7 bases from J, the junction kept 11 bases outside the gene matches. The CDR3 nucleotides read TGTGCCAGCAGCAGCCGGGACTACGCAGGGGAGCAGTACTTC. This translates into CASSSRDYAGEQYF.

The V gene is TRBV19, the J gene TRBJ1-1; 7 bases match TRBD1. Germline CDR1 and CDR2: LNHDA and SQIVND (reference sequence). Germline trimming cut 4 bases from V and 2 bases from J; bases unmatched to any gene: 7. This CDR3 comprises 15 residues. CDR3 sequence: CASSRRTGANTEAFF. CDR3 in DNA: TGTGCCAGTAGTAGGAGAACAGGGGCAAACACTGAAGCTTTCTTT.

The V call is TRBV5-1, the J call TRBJ1-2, with D unclear. From germline, CDR1 is SGHRS and CDR2 YFSETQ. The CDR3 totals 16 residues. Trimming pared 0 bases from V and 7 bases from J, leaving 19 bases between. CDR3 region: CASSLGVGRRTSGYTF. DNA of the CDR3: TGCGCCAGCAGCTTGGGGGTAGGGAGGAGGACCTCTGGCTACACCTTC.

V gene TRBV2 combines with J gene TRBJ1-2; 9 nucleotides align to TRBD1. CDR1 and CDR2 from the germline V gene are SNHLY and FYNNEI. The CDR3 contains 14 residues. With 6 bases clipped from V and 8 bases from J, the junction kept 10 bases outside the gene matches. The CDR3 DNA reads as TGTGCCAGCAGGCCGGACAGGGGATCGGGAGGCTACACCTTC. It codes for CASRPDRGSGGYTF.

The genes are TRBV6-5 and TRBJ2-1; 9 bases fit TRBD2. CDR3 length equals 15 residues. Germline trimming cut 2 bases from V and 8 bases from J; bases unmatched to any gene: 7. Germline V gene data show CDR1 as MNHEY and CDR2 as SVGAGI. CDR3 region: CASSYNSGTSHEQFF. The CDR3 bases are TGTGCCAGCAGTTACAATTCGGGGACTAGCCATGAGCAGTTCTTC.

The chain links TRBV3-1 (or the pseudogene TRBV3-2) to TRBJ2-7, with a possible D match to TRBD2 (6 bases). Germline V CDR1 and CDR2: LGHDT, YNNKEL (reference sequence). V was shortened by 3 bases and J by 5 bases, with 20 bases between the two germline ends. The CDR3 has 16 amino acids. The CDR3 DNA sequence: TGTGCCAGCAGCCAGCACACCGGGACTTCTGGGAACGAGCAGTACTTC. Translation: CASSQHTGTSGNEQYF.

The chain combines TRBV3-1 (or the pseudogene TRBV3-2) with TRBJ1-2; D may be TRBD1 (6 bases). Germline lookup yields CDR1 LGHDT and CDR2 YNNKEL (reference sequence). The V and J ends lost 0 bases and 7 bases respectively, with 12 bases between them. This CDR3 contains 14 residues. Written as DNA, the CDR3 is TGTGCCAGCAGCCAAGATAGGGGGTTTCCTGGCTACACCTTC. Its translation: CASSQDRGFPGYTF.

V and J are TRBV30 and TRBJ1-5, with D possibly being TRBD1 (6 bases). V was shortened by 3 bases and J by 3 bases, with 12 bases between the two germline ends. The germline V gene encodes CDR1 GTSNPN and CDR2 SVGIG (reference sequence). This CDR3 is 14 amino acids long. CDR3 amino acids: CAWSPGQLNQPQHF. The CDR3 DNA sequence: TGTGCCTGGAGCCCAGGACAGCTCAATCAGCCCCAGCATTTT.

This sequence joins TRBV5-6 and TRBJ1-2; the match to TRBD1 covers 8 bases. The CDR3 has 15 amino acids. Losses at the gene ends were 0 bases for V and 7 bases for J; bases not matched to a gene: 8. The V gene's germline CDR1 is SGHDT and CDR2 YYEEEE. The DNA of the CDR3 is TGTGCCAGCAGCTTGGCCCGCGGGACAGGTTCTGGCTACACCTTC. It encodes CASSLARGTGSGYTF.

The rearrangement joins TRBV6-1 to TRBJ1-1; D is perhaps TRBD1 (6 bases). CDR1 is MNHNS, CDR2 SASEGT, per germline. The CDR3 has 13 amino acids. The V and J ends lost 5 bases and 6 bases respectively, with 13 bases between them. The CDR3 protein is CASSHPGVAEAFF. The CDR3 nucleotides read TGTGCCAGCAGTCACCCAGGGGTGGCTGAAGCTTTCTTT.

The genes are TRBV3-1 (or the pseudogene TRBV3-2) and TRBJ2-1, with TRBD2 matching over 9 bases. CDR1 is LGHDT and CDR2 is YNNKEL in the germline V gene (reference sequence). Trimming took 0 bases from V and 5 from J; bases not matched to a gene: 5. The CDR3 loop spans 16 amino acids. The CDR3 DNA follows: TGTGCCAGCAGCCAAGATTGGGCTAGCGGGGACAATGAGCAGTTCTTC. This sequence encodes CASSQDWASGDNEQFF.

This chain joins TRBV20-1 and TRBJ2-7, with D tentatively TRBD1 (6 bases). Germline CDR1 is DFQATT and CDR2 is SNEGSKA (reference sequence). V lost 6 bases, J lost 3 bases, and 15 bases lay in between. The CDR3 runs to 13 residues. The chain's CDR3 is CSASTGTSYEQYF. CDR3 DNA: TGCAGTGCGAGTACCGGGACAAGCTACGAGCAGTACTTC.

This clone was detected once. The chain has TRBV2 and TRBJ2-7; TRBD2 matches 10 bases. Per the germline V gene, CDR1 is SNHLY and CDR2 is FYNNEI. This CDR3 contains 16 residues. J lost 4 bases, V lost 2 bases, and 8 bases had no gene match. Here the CDR3 reads CASSEWLAGDRYEQYF. In DNA form, the CDR3 reads TGTGCCAGCAGTGAATGGCTAGCGGGAGATAGGTACGAGCAGTACTTC.

The rearrangement joins TRBV11-2 to TRBJ1-1, with D maybe TRBD1 (6 bases). Germline V CDR1 and CDR2: SGHAT, FQNNGV. The CDR3 extends over 18 amino acids. Trimming took 6 bases from V and 1 from J, leaving 24 bases between them. Written as DNA, the CDR3 is TGTGCCAGCAGAAAACCGCGGTGGGGGCCCGGGGCGAACACTGAAGCTTTCTTT. Translation gives CASRKPRWGPGANTEAFF.

The sample holds one count of this clone. V gene TRBV7-3 combines with J gene TRBJ2-1; 8 bases are a match to TRBD2. This CDR3 has 14 amino acids. V was clipped by 4 bases and J by 6 bases; unmatched bases: 5. The V gene's germline CDR1 is SGHTA and CDR2 FQGTGA. The CDR3 DNA sequence: TGTGCCAGCAGCTCCCTTGCGGGGGGCAATGAGCAGTTCTTC. Translation gives CASSSLAGGNEQFF.

The chain employs TRBV6-5 and TRBJ2-1, with 8 bases that match TRBD1. The CDR3 extends over 15 amino acids. CDR1 is MNHEY and CDR2 is SVGAGI in the germline V gene. The junction had 6 bases not matched to a gene; V was cut back by 6 bases and J by 2 bases. The chain's CDR3 is CASSFDRGTYNEQFF. The CDR3 DNA reads TGTGCCAGCAGCTTCGACAGGGGAACCTACAATGAGCAGTTCTTC.

The chain joins TRBV9 to TRBJ1-4; D is unclear. There are 16 residues in the CDR3. Germline lookup yields CDR1 SGDLS and CDR2 YYNGEE. V was trimmed by 4 bases and J by 2 bases, leaving 15 bases between them. The CDR3 protein is CASSPRGRKTNEKLFF. The CDR3 nucleotides read TGTGCCAGCAGCCCAAGAGGGCGGAAGACTAATGAAAAACTGTTTTTT. The full variable domain, rest sourced from reference TRBV9 and TRBJ1-4, is DSGVTQTPKHLITATGQRVTLRCSPRSGDLSVYWYQQSLDQGLQFLIQYYNGEERAKGNILERFSAQQFPDLHSELNLSSLELGDSALYFCASSPRGRKTNEKLFFGSGTQLSVL.

The V and J genes are TRBV11-2 and TRBJ2-3, with D possibly matching TRBD1 (6 bases). Trimming removed 2 bases from V and 0 bases from J, with 12 bases in between. The CDR3 extends over 16 amino acids. CDR1 is SGHAT and CDR2 is FQNNGV in the germline V gene. For the CDR3, the DNA is TGTGCCAGCAGCTTAAGACGGCAGGGGAGCACAGATACGCAGTATTTT. Its protein product is CASSLRRQGSTDTQYF.

The chain has TRBV20-1 and TRBJ1-2, with 9 bases matching TRBD1. The CDR3 runs to 13 residues. From germline, CDR1 is DFQATT and CDR2 SNEGSKA (reference sequence). V was clipped by 3 bases and J by 8 bases; unmatched bases: 7. The CDR3 protein is CSASRTGEGGYTF. DNA for the CDR3: TGCAGTGCTAGTAGGACAGGGGAAGGAGGCTACACCTTC.

This clone was observed a few times. The chain combines TRBV30 with TRBJ1-2; D is possibly TRBD1 (5 bases). Trimming pared 0 bases from V and 3 bases from J, leaving 11 bases between. This CDR3 is built from 14 residues. In germline, CDR1 is GTSNPN, CDR2 SVGIG (reference sequence). The CDR3 DNA reads TGTGCCTGGAGTGTGGGAGGGGACGACTATGGCTACACCTTC. This encodes CAWSVGGDDYGYTF.

CDR3 DNA: TGTGCCAGCAGCTTAGACAGCTCCTATAATTCACCCCTCCACTTT. Translation: CASSLDSSYNSPLHF. The chain has TRBV7-3 and TRBJ1-6, with D perhaps matching TRBD1 (5 bases). The ends were cut back, 2 bases at V and 0 bases at J, with 5 bases in the middle. Germline loops: CDR1 SGHTA, CDR2 FQGTGA. The CDR3 contains 15 residues.

V and J are TRBV5-4 and TRBJ1-4; TRBD1 matches at 7 bases. Germline V lookup: CDR1 SGHNT, CDR2 YYREEE (reference sequence). The CDR3 extends over 14 amino acids. The ends lost 2 bases at V and 4 bases at J; junction bases unmatched: 2. CDR3 in DNA: TGTGCCAGCAGCTTCGACAGGGATAATGAAAAACTGTTTTTT. It codes for CASSFDRDNEKLFF.

The genes are TRBV5-4 and TRBJ2-3, with TRBD2 matching 8 bases. V was clipped by 0 bases and J by 4 bases; unmatched bases: 4. Per the germline V gene, CDR1 is SGHNT and CDR2 is YYREEE (reference sequence). The CDR3 loop spans 15 amino acids. The CDR3: CASSLGAGGADTQYF. In DNA form, the CDR3 reads TGTGCCAGCAGCTTGGGGGCGGGGGGCGCAGATACGCAGTATTTT.

This chain uses TRBV2 with TRBJ1-2; 9 bases match TRBD1. From germline, CDR1 is SNHLY and CDR2 FYNNEI. Trimming took 5 bases from V and 1 from J; bases not matched to a gene: 8. The CDR3 loop spans 16 amino acids. CDR3: CASSSTGGLFNYGYTF. In DNA, the CDR3 is TGTGCCAGCAGTTCGACAGGGGGTTTATTTAACTATGGCTACACCTTC.

The rearrangement uses TRBV6-6 and TRBJ2-2, with D maybe TRBD2 (6 bases). The CDR3 consists of 18 residues. The germline V gene has CDR1 MNHNY and CDR2 SVGAGI (reference sequence). V shed 5 bases and J shed 7 bases, with 26 bases lying between them. As DNA, the CDR3 is TGTGCCAGCAGTCACGCGTTCAGTTGGGCGGAGGGCGGCGGGGAGCTGTTTTTT. The encoded protein is CASSHAFSWAEGGGELFF.